The present T cell receptor (beta chain) was sequenced within a study of CD8+CD57+ T cells in acquired aplastic anemia. Study at large: Sorting CD4+ and CD8+ cells gave DNA averaging roughly 3.2 ug. General study findings and limits: Common to patients and controls were roughly 30 CD8+ CDR3 sequences. The study found no significant CD8+ Simpson's diversity difference between patients and controls.

This clonotype was counted at least ten times. Its target is unknown. The germline V and J ends were trimmed by 6 bases and 5 bases, with 16 bases remaining between them. There are 14 residues in the CDR3. Germline V gives CDR1 SNHLY, CDR2 FYNNEI. Profiling that covered TCR beta VDJ and CDR3 relied on genomic DNA as its template. One entry per CDR3 protein, called by TCRdb with MiXCR from the reads. Of more than 150,000 distinct CDR3 sequences in the sample, 48% were seen once. By flow cytometry, patients selected for sequencing had shown an expansion of CD8+CD57+ cells. Sequences were obtained from sorted CD4+, CD8+, or CD8+CD57+ T cells (not recorded which) from PBMCs. This chain connects TRBV2 to TRBJ1-1, with D possibly being TRBD1 (6 bases). This clonotype was obtained from a human donor with aplastic anemia. The CDR3 DNA sequence: TGTGCCAGCAGCAATCTACAGGGTGTGACTGAAGCTTTCTTT. It yields the protein CASSNLQGVTEAFF.